These T cell receptor beta chains were read from a single sample in a study of blood T cells in healthy people across ages. MiXCR was run by TCRdb on the 5' RACE reads, yielding one entry per CDR3 protein. This sample has roughly 1,000,000 distinct CDR3 sequences, with roughly a quarter found just once. The data also belong to a second study, concerning T cells of mothers and their children.

Sample: blood. The origin of the receptors is a girl aged 2-10 years in good health. CDR3s include the opening cysteine and the closing phenylalanine or tryptophan. The D gene is left open where the match is weak. Clone size is given for some rows only: seen once, a few or many times, or a class if the clone is expanded.

TRBV7-8	NA	TRBJ1-2	NA	13	CASSLDPGVGYTF	TGTGCCAGCAGCTTAGATCCAGGGGTCGGCTACACCTTC
TRBV4-3	NA	TRBJ2-5	NA	18	CASSQVGTKRGQKETQYF	TGCGCCAGCAGCCAAGTCGGCACCAAGAGGGGCCAGAAAGAGACCCAGTACTTC
TRBV28	few	TRBJ2-7	NA	12	CATTTLGYEQYF	TGTGCCACCACCACCTTGGGCTACGAGCAGTACTTC
TRBV3-1	NA	TRBJ2-2	NA	19	CASSQDWGRGDYGTGELFF	TGTGCCAGCAGCCAAGATTGGGGACGGGGAGACTACGGCACCGGGGAGCTGTTTTTT
TRBV9	few	TRBJ2-5	NA	15	CASSVGLTEKETQYF	TGTGCCAGCAGCGTAGGACTAACGGAAAAAGAGACCCAGTACTTC
TRBV6-5	NA	TRBJ2-7	NA	12	CASRRTVTEQYF	TGTGCCAGCAGGAGGACAGTTACCGAGCAGTACTTC
TRBV7-2	NA	TRBJ1-5	NA	15	CASSQVDGGSQPQHF	TGTGCCAGCAGCCAAGTGGACGGGGGGAGTCAGCCCCAGCATTTT
TRBV24-1	NA	TRBJ2-5	TRBD2	16	CATGSPSGGGLETQYF	TGTGCCACCGGCTCTCCTAGCGGGGGAGGCCTTGAGACCCAGTACTTC
TRBV20-1	few	TRBJ2-1	NA	13	CSASRVTRNEQFF	TGCAGTGCCAGCCGGGTTACTAGAAATGAGCAGTTCTTC
TRBV29-1	NA	TRBJ2-5	NA	17	CSVAGTTRGGAEETQYF	TGCAGCGTCGCCGGGACAACTAGGGGGGGCGCGGAAGAGACCCAGTACTTC
TRBV10-3	NA	TRBJ2-1	TRBD1	14	CAISNGQGTEEQFF	TGTGCCATCAGTAACGGACAGGGGACTGAAGAGCAGTTCTTC
TRBV4-3	NA	TRBJ2-3	NA	17	CASSQESAGTSTDTQYF	TGCGCCAGCAGCCAAGAATCGGCAGGCACTAGCACAGATACGCAGTATTTT
TRBV7-9	NA	TRBJ2-5	TRBD2	16	CASSLGAQRGLGTQYF	TGTGCCAGCAGCTTAGGCGCACAGCGGGGACTCGGGACCCAGTACTTC
TRBV7-9	few	TRBJ2-1	TRBD1	17	CASSPPPGTGLYNEQFF	TGTGCCAGCAGCCCTCCGCCCGGGACAGGACTATACAATGAGCAGTTCTTC
TRBV4-3	many	TRBJ2-4	NA	14	CASSQDRGWDIQYF	TGCGCCAGCAGCCAAGATAGGGGATGGGACATTCAGTACTTC
TRBV12-3/TRBV12-4	few	TRBJ2-5	NA	15	CASSPLGLTQETQYF	TGTGCCAGCAGTCCCCTGGGCCTGACTCAAGAGACCCAGTACTTC
TRBV7-2	many	TRBJ1-1	NA	13	CASSSDGNTEAFF	TGTGCCAGCAGCTCAGACGGGAACACTGAAGCTTTCTTT
TRBV27	few	TRBJ2-5	TRBD2	17	CASSPIRTSGRKETQYF	TGTGCCAGCAGTCCGATTAGAACTAGCGGGAGGAAGGAGACCCAGTACTTC
TRBV5-1	few	TRBJ1-1	NA	12	CASSTQGGGAFF	TGCGCCAGCAGCACACAGGGAGGTGGAGCTTTCTTT
TRBV12-3/TRBV12-4	few	TRBJ2-7	NA	16	CASSSTGPVRLYEQYF	TGTGCCAGCAGTTCCACAGGGCCAGTAAGACTGTACGAGCAGTACTTC
TRBV29-1	NA	TRBJ2-1	NA	15	CSVDGLDSSYNEQFF	TGCAGCGTTGACGGGTTAGATAGCTCCTACAATGAGCAGTTCTTC
TRBV20-1	NA	TRBJ2-2	TRBD2	14	CSARLAANTGELFF	TGCAGTGCTAGACTAGCGGCGAACACCGGGGAGCTGTTTTTT
TRBV7-9	few	TRBJ2-1	NA	11	CAGRSYNEQFF	TGTGCCGGAAGGTCCTACAATGAGCAGTTCTTC
TRBV20-1	NA	TRBJ1-4	NA	14	CSARDRDRLEKLFF	TGCAGTGCTAGAGACCGGGACCGACTTGAAAAACTGTTTTTT
TRBV7-8	few	TRBJ1-3	TRBD1	14	CASSLFQGANTIYF	TGTGCCAGCAGCTTATTTCAGGGGGCGAACACCATATATTTT
TRBV12-3/TRBV12-4	few	TRBJ2-1	NA	14	CASSTDVSYNEQFF	TGTGCCAGCAGCACGGACGTTTCCTACAATGAGCAGTTCTTC
TRBV20-1	NA	TRBJ2-1	TRBD2	14	CSATRGLAAGEQFF	TGCAGTGCTACCCGAGGACTAGCGGCGGGGGAGCAGTTCTTC
TRBV6-4	NA	TRBJ2-7	NA	13	CASSDRRAYEQYF	TGTGCCAGCAGTGACAGGAGAGCCTACGAGCAGTACTTC
TRBV5-6	few	TRBJ2-1	TRBD2	14	CASVWASGAGEQFF	TGTGCCAGCGTCTGGGCTAGCGGGGCCGGTGAGCAGTTCTTC
TRBV14	NA	TRBJ1-1	NA	16	CASSLWKGNRMSEAFF	TGTGCCAGCAGCCTGTGGAAGGGAAATCGGATGTCTGAAGCTTTCTTT
TRBV3-1	NA	TRBJ2-5	NA	12	CASSQDWSAPYF	TGTGCCAGCAGCCAAGATTGGAGTGCCCCTTACTTC
TRBV20-1	few	TRBJ2-3	NA	15	CSARPRGEWVDTQYF	TGCAGTGCTAGGCCCCGAGGGGAGTGGGTAGATACGCAGTATTTT
TRBV7-3	few	TRBJ2-2	NA	15	CASSLNSRNTGELFF	TGTGCCAGCAGCTTAAACTCTAGGAACACCGGGGAGCTGTTTTTT